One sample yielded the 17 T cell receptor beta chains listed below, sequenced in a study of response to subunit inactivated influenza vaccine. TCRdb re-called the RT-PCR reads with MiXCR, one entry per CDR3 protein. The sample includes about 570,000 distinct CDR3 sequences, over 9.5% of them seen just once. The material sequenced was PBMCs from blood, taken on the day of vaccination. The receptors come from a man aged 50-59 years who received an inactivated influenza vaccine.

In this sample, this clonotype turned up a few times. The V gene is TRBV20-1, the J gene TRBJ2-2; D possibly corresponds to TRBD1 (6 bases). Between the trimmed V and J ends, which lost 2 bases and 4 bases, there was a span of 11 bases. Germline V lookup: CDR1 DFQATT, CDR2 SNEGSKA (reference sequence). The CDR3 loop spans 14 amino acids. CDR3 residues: CSARMGAGTGELFF. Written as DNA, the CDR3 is TGCAGTGCTAGAATGGGGGCTGGCACCGGGGAGCTGTTTTTT.

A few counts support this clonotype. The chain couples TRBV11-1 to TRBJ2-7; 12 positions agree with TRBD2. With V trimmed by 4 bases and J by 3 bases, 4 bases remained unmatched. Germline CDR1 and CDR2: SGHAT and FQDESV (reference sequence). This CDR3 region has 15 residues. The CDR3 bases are TGTGCCAGCAGCTACGGGACTAGCGGGTTCTACGAGCAGTACTTC. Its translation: CASSYGTSGFYEQYF.

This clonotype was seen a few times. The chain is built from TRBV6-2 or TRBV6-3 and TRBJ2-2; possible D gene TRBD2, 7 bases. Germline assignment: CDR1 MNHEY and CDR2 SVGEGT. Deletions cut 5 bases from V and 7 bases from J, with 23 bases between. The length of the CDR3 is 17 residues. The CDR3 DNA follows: TGTGCCAGCAGTCCACCGCTGGGCGGGGGCTTCGTCGGGGAGCTGTTTTTT. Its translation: CASSPPLGGGFVGELFF.

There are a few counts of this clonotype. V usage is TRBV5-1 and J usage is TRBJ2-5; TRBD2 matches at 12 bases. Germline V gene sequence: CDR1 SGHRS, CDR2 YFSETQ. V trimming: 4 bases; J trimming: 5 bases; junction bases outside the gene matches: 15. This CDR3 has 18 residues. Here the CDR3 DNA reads TGCGCCAGCAGCCCTGGGGCTAGCGGGGGGGCCGTTCCTGAGACCCAGTACTTC. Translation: CASSPGASGGAVPETQYF.

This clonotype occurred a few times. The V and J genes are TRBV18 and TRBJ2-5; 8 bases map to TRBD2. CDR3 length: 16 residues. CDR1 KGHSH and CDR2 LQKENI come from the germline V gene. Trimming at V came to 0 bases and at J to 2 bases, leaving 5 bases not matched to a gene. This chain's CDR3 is CASSPPGLGQQETQYF. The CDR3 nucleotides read TGTGCCAGCTCACCACCGGGACTAGGGCAGCAAGAGACCCAGTACTTC.

Here the CDR3 reads CASSQDLWGAGAFF. DNA for the CDR3: TGTGCCAGCAGCCAAGATCTATGGGGGGCAGGGGCTTTCTTT. The chain employs TRBV3-1 and TRBJ1-1; D is possibly TRBD1 (6 bases). This CDR3 region has 14 residues. Trimming removed 0 bases at V and 11 bases at J, with 16 bases between. Germline CDR1 LGHDT, CDR2 YNNKEL (reference sequence).

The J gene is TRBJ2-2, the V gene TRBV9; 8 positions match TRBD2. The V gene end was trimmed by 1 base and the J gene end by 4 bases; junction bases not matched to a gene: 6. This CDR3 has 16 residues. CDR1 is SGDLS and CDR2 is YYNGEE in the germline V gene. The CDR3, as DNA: TGTGCCAGCAGCGTATCGGGGGGGGCAAGCACCGGGGAGCTGTTTTTT. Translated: CASSVSGGASTGELFF.

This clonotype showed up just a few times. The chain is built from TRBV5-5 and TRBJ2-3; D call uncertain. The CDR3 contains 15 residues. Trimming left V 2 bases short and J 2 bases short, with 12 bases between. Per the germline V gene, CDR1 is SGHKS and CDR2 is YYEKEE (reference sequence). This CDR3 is CASSLSWGSTDTQYF. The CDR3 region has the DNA TGTGCCAGCAGCTTAAGTTGGGGTTCCACAGATACGCAGTATTTT.

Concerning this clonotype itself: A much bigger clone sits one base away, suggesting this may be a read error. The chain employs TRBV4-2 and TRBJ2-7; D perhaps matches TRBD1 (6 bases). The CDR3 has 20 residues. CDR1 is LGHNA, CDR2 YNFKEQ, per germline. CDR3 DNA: TGTTCCAGCAGCCAAGGGGATGGGAAACAGGGTCCTTCTCTCTACTACGAGCAGTACTTC. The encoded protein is CSSSQGDGKQGPSLYYEQYF.

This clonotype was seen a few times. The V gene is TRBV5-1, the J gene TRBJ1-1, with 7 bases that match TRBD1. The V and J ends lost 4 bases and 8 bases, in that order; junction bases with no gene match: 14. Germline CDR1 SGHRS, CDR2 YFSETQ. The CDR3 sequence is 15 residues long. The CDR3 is CASSIWGQISDEAFF. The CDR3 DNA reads TGCGCCAGCAGCATATGGGGACAGATCAGCGACGAAGCTTTCTTT.

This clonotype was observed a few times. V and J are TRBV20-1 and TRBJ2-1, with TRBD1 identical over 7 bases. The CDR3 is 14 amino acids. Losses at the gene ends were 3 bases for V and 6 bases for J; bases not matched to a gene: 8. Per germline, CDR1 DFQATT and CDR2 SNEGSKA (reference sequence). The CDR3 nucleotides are TGCAGTGCTAGCCCGGGACAGAGGTTCAATGAGCAGTTCTTC. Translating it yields CSASPGQRFNEQFF.

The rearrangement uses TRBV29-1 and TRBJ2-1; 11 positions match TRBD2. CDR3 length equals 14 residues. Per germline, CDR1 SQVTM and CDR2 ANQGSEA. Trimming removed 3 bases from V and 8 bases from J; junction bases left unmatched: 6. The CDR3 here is CSVDSGRAMHEQFF. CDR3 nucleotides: TGCAGCGTTGATAGCGGGAGGGCCATGCATGAGCAGTTCTTC.

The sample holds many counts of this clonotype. The CDR3 sequence: CASSTSPYRGRGTGELFF. The CDR3 region has the DNA TGTGCCAGCAGCACTAGCCCTTACAGGGGGCGCGGCACCGGGGAGCTGTTTTTT. V usage is TRBV11-2 and J usage is TRBJ2-2; 9 positions agree with TRBD1. CDR3 length equals 18 residues. Germline CDR1 is SGHAT and CDR2 is FQNNGV. V gave up 5 bases and J gave up 4 bases; unmatched junction bases: 14.

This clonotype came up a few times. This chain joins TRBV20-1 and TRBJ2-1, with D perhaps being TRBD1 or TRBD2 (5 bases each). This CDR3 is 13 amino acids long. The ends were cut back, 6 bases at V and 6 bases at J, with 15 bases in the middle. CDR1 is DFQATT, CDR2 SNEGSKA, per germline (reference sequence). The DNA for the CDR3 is TGCAGTGCGAGGGACCCTTTAGGCAATGAGCAGTTCTTC. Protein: CSARDPLGNEQFF.

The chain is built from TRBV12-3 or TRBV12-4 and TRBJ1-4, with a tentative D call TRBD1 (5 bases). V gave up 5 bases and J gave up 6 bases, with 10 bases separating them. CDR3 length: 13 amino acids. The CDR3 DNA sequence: TGTGCCAGCAGTCTCGGGACTCATGAAAAACTGTTTTTT. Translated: CASSLGTHEKLFF.

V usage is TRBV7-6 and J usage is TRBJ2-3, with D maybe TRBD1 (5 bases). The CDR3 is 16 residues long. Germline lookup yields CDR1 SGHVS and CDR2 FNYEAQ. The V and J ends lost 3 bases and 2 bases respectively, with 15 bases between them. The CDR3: CASSLRQGLSTDTQYF. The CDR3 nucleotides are TGTGCCAGCAGCTTGAGGCAGGGATTATCCACAGATACGCAGTATTTT.

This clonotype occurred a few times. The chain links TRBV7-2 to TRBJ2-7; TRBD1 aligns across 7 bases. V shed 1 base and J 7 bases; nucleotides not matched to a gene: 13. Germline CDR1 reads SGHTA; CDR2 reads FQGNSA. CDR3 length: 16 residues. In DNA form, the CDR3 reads TGTGCCAGCAGCTTAGATGACAGGGCTAGTCCCAAAGAGCAGTACTTC. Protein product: CASSLDDRASPKEQYF.